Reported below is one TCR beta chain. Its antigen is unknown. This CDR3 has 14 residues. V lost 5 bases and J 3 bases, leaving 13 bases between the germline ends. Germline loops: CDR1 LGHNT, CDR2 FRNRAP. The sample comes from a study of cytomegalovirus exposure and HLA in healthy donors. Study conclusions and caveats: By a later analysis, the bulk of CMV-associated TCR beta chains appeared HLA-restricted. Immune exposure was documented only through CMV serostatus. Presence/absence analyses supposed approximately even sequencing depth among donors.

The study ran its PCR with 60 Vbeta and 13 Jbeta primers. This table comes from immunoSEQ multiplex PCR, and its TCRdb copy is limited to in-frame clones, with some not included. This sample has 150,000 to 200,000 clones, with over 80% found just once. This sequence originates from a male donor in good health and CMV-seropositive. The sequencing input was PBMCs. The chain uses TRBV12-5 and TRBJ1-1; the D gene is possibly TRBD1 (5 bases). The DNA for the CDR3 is TGTGCTAGTGGTCCCCCCCCGGGGGACACTGAAGCTTTCTTT. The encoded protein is CASGPPPGDTEAFF. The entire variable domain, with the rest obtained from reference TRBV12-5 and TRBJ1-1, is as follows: DARVTQTPRHKVTEMGQEVTMRCQPILGHNTVFWYRQTMMQGLELLAYFRNRAPLDDSGMPKDRFSAEMPDATLATLKIQPSEPRDSAVYFCASGPPPGDTEAFFGQGTRLTVV.